This is a list of T cell receptor beta chains from one sample in a study of cytomegalovirus exposure and HLA in healthy donors. Only in-frame clones appear in the TCRdb table, and some are missing; sequencing was by immunoSEQ multiplex PCR. The sample gives 95,000 to 150,000 clones, around 73% of which show up once; under 5.5% is in the top ten. The material sequenced was PBMCs. Receptors originate from a man in his sixties in good health and CMV-seropositive. Both conserved end residues are part of each CDR3. A D gene is named only where the DNA matches it firmly. The size field is filled for only some rows; it gives once, few, many or a size class.

j_call: TRBJ2-3
clone_size: -
d_call: TRBD2
v_call: TRBV29-1
cdr3_aa: CSASGTSGGGTDTQYF
cdr3_nt: TGCAGCGCCTCTGGGACTAGCGGGGGGGGCACAGATACGCAGTATTTT

j_call: TRBJ1-6
clone_size: -
d_call: -
v_call: TRBV5-1
cdr3_aa: CASSIYSDSPLHF
cdr3_nt: TGCGCCAGCAGCATATACAGTGATTCACCCCTCCACTTT

j_call: TRBJ1-1
clone_size: -
d_call: -
v_call: TRBV6-6
cdr3_aa: CASSLLRTVTEAFF
cdr3_nt: TGTGCCAGCAGTCTTCTCCGGACAGTCACTGAAGCTTTCTTT

j_call: TRBJ2-1
clone_size: once
d_call: TRBD1
v_call: TRBV6-1
cdr3_aa: CASRGTGGNDEQFF
cdr3_nt: TGTGCCAGCAGAGGGACAGGGGGCAACGATGAGCAGTTCTTC

j_call: TRBJ2-2
clone_size: -
d_call: TRBD1
v_call: TRBV19
cdr3_aa: CASTSGDRGLSGELFF
cdr3_nt: TGTGCCAGTACCTCGGGGGACAGGGGGCTTTCCGGGGAGCTGTTTTTT

j_call: TRBJ1-3
clone_size: -
d_call: -
v_call: TRBV7-2
cdr3_aa: CASSPPAGNTIYF
cdr3_nt: TGTGCCAGCAGCCCTCCGGCTGGAAACACCATATATTTT

j_call: TRBJ2-7
clone_size: -
d_call: -
v_call: TRBV10-3
cdr3_aa: CAISEVRTAYEQYF
cdr3_nt: TGTGCCATCAGTGAAGTAAGGACAGCCTACGAGCAGTACTTC

j_call: TRBJ1-2
clone_size: -
d_call: TRBD1
v_call: TRBV10-2
cdr3_aa: CASSESDRAFGYTF
cdr3_nt: TGCGCCAGCAGTGAGTCGGACAGGGCGTTTGGCTACACCTTC

j_call: TRBJ1-2
clone_size: -
d_call: -
v_call: TRBV4-1
cdr3_aa: CASSHTSTVRPDSYGYTF
cdr3_nt: TGCGCCAGCAGCCACACAAGTACAGTCAGACCTGATTCCTATGGCTACACCTTC

j_call: TRBJ2-5
clone_size: -
d_call: -
v_call: TRBV15
cdr3_aa: CATSTPGEETQYF
cdr3_nt: TGTGCCACCAGCACACCGGGAGAAGAGACCCAGTACTTC

j_call: TRBJ1-3
clone_size: few
d_call: -
v_call: TRBV28
cdr3_aa: CASTSPAGRIGGNTIYF
cdr3_nt: TGTGCCAGCACCTCCCCCGCAGGGCGAATCGGAGGAAACACCATATATTTT

j_call: TRBJ2-3
clone_size: -
d_call: -
v_call: TRBV4-1
cdr3_aa: CASSQDRTSTDTQYF
cdr3_nt: TGCGCCAGCAGCCAAGATAGGACTAGCACAGATACGCAGTATTTT

j_call: TRBJ1-1
clone_size: once
d_call: -
v_call: TRBV19
cdr3_aa: CASSFGANQAIAFF
cdr3_nt: TGTGCCAGTAGTTTTGGGGCTAACCAGGCGATCGCTTTCTTT

j_call: TRBJ1-3
clone_size: -
d_call: TRBD1
v_call: TRBV7-8
cdr3_aa: CASSSTGTGNTIYF
cdr3_nt: TGTGCCAGCAGCTCGACAGGGACAGGAAACACCATATATTTT

j_call: TRBJ2-7
clone_size: -
d_call: -
v_call: TRBV28
cdr3_aa: CASRRDESSYEQYF
cdr3_nt: TGTGCCAGCAGGCGGGACGAAAGCTCCTACGAGCAGTACTTC

j_call: TRBJ2-2
clone_size: -
d_call: -
v_call: TRBV5-1
cdr3_aa: CASSWTANTGELFF
cdr3_nt: TGCGCCAGCAGCTGGACAGCCAACACCGGGGAGCTGTTTTTT

j_call: TRBJ1-1
clone_size: -
d_call: -
v_call: TRBV27
cdr3_aa: CASSTYAGTNTEAFF
cdr3_nt: TGTGCCAGCAGTACTTACGCGGGTACAAACACTGAAGCTTTCTTT

j_call: TRBJ1-2
clone_size: -
d_call: TRBD1
v_call: TRBV28
cdr3_aa: CASSNRGYGGYTF
cdr3_nt: TGTGCCAGCAGTAACAGGGGGTACGGAGGCTACACCTTC

j_call: TRBJ2-5
clone_size: once
d_call: -
v_call: TRBV7-3
cdr3_aa: CASSLSGRETQYF
cdr3_nt: TGTGCCAGCAGCTTATCGGGGAGAGAGACCCAGTACTTC

j_call: TRBJ1-1
clone_size: few
d_call: TRBD1
v_call: TRBV28
cdr3_aa: CASQTQGDTEAFF
cdr3_nt: TGTGCCAGCCAAACTCAGGGGGACACTGAAGCTTTCTTT

j_call: TRBJ2-5
clone_size: -
d_call: TRBD1
v_call: TRBV29-1
cdr3_aa: CSVALIQGAPETQYF
cdr3_nt: TGCAGCGTGGCGCTAATACAGGGGGCCCCAGAGACCCAGTACTTC

j_call: TRBJ1-5
clone_size: few
d_call: -
v_call: TRBV2
cdr3_aa: CASSDLRGVGQPQHF
cdr3_nt: TGTGCCAGCAGTGACCTTCGGGGTGTGGGCCAGCCCCAGCATTTT

j_call: TRBJ2-2
clone_size: few
d_call: TRBD1
v_call: TRBV5-4
cdr3_aa: CASSLEGGNTGELFF
cdr3_nt: TGTGCCAGCAGCTTGGAAGGGGGCAATACCGGGGAGCTGTTTTTT

j_call: TRBJ2-2
clone_size: -
d_call: TRBD2
v_call: TRBV28
cdr3_aa: CASSLGAGGTGELFF
cdr3_nt: TGTGCCAGCAGTTTAGGGGCGGGAGGAACCGGGGAGCTGTTTTTT

j_call: TRBJ1-1
clone_size: -
d_call: -
v_call: TRBV7-9
cdr3_aa: CSSSTENTEAFF
cdr3_nt: TGTTCCAGCAGCACAGAGAACACTGAAGCTTTCTTT

j_call: TRBJ2-5
clone_size: few
d_call: TRBD2
v_call: TRBV6-6
cdr3_aa: CASSSTSGTSGETQYF
cdr3_nt: TGTGCCAGCAGTTCCACGTCCGGGACTAGCGGCGAGACCCAGTACTTC

j_call: TRBJ2-2
clone_size: -
d_call: TRBD2
v_call: TRBV2
cdr3_aa: CASSEVLAGNTGELFF
cdr3_nt: TGTGCCAGCAGTGAAGTCCTAGCGGGGAACACCGGGGAGCTGTTTTTT

j_call: TRBJ2-5
clone_size: -
d_call: -
v_call: TRBV10-2
cdr3_aa: CASTVDRETQYF
cdr3_nt: TGCGCCAGCACGGTGGACAGAGAGACCCAGTACTTC

j_call: TRBJ2-5
clone_size: once
d_call: -
v_call: TRBV10-3
cdr3_aa: CAIRNRAFEGQETQYF
cdr3_nt: TGTGCCATCAGGAACAGGGCGTTTGAGGGTCAAGAGACCCAGTACTTC

j_call: TRBJ2-2
clone_size: few
d_call: -
v_call: TRBV30
cdr3_aa: CAWSVERTGELFF
cdr3_nt: TGTGCCTGGAGTGTGGAGCGAACCGGGGAGCTGTTTTTT

j_call: TRBJ1-3
clone_size: -
d_call: TRBD1
v_call: TRBV29-1
cdr3_aa: CSAGTGTGNTIYF
cdr3_nt: TGCAGCGCCGGGACAGGCACTGGAAACACCATATATTTT

j_call: TRBJ1-1
clone_size: -
d_call: TRBD1
v_call: TRBV5-1
cdr3_aa: CASSVQGISEAFF
cdr3_nt: TGCGCCAGCAGCGTACAGGGGATTAGTGAAGCTTTCTTT

j_call: TRBJ1-6
clone_size: -
d_call: TRBD1
v_call: TRBV2
cdr3_aa: CASSEDRGSSYNSPLHF
cdr3_nt: TGTGCCAGCAGTGAGGACAGGGGGAGCTCCTATAATTCACCCCTCCACTTT

j_call: TRBJ1-2
clone_size: few
d_call: TRBD1
v_call: TRBV9
cdr3_aa: CASRRADRGSGYTF
cdr3_nt: TGTGCCAGCAGACGCGCTGACAGGGGATCTGGCTACACCTTC

j_call: TRBJ1-1
clone_size: -
d_call: -
v_call: TRBV28
cdr3_aa: CASKNRNTEAFF
cdr3_nt: TGTGCCAGCAAGAACAGGAACACTGAAGCTTTCTTT

j_call: TRBJ2-5
clone_size: -
d_call: TRBD2
v_call: TRBV2
cdr3_aa: CASRTTSGGTQYF
cdr3_nt: TGTGCCAGCAGGACCACTAGCGGGGGGACCCAGTACTTC

j_call: TRBJ2-1
clone_size: -
d_call: -
v_call: TRBV9
cdr3_aa: CASSVGDGNEQFF
cdr3_nt: TGTGCCAGCAGCGTAGGAGACGGGAATGAGCAGTTCTTC

j_call: TRBJ1-5
clone_size: few
d_call: -
v_call: TRBV16
cdr3_aa: CASSQYLAQPQHF
cdr3_nt: TGTGCCAGCAGCCAATATCTGGCTCAGCCCCAGCATTTT

j_call: TRBJ2-7
clone_size: -
d_call: -
v_call: TRBV13
cdr3_aa: CASSSSGVPSYEQYF
cdr3_nt: TGTGCCAGCAGCTCTTCAGGGGTCCCCTCCTACGAGCAGTACTTC

j_call: TRBJ2-7
clone_size: -
d_call: TRBD1
v_call: TRBV29-1
cdr3_aa: CSVEDRGGSYEQYF
cdr3_nt: TGCAGCGTTGAGGACAGGGGAGGCTCCTACGAGCAGTACTTC